The rows below give T cell receptor beta chains drawn from one sample of a study of CD8+CD57+ T cells in acquired aplastic anemia. Via MiXCR, TCRdb re-called the reads, giving one row per CDR3 protein. The sample shows some 280,000 distinct CDR3 sequences, around 60% of them seen only once. Sequenced: sorted CD4+, CD8+, or CD8+CD57+ T cells (not recorded which) from PBMCs. The source of these receptors is a human donor with severe aplastic anemia or a healthy control (not recorded which). Both conserved end residues are part of each CDR3. D genes are given only for firm matches. Size tells how often a clone was seen (once, few, many) or the class of an expanded clone, and some rows leave it out.

D gene | clone size | J gene | V gene | CDR3 length | CDR3 DNA | CDR3 protein
TRBD2 | . | TRBJ2-2 | TRBV5-1 | 16 | TGCGCCAGCAGCTTGGGCGCGGGAGGGTACACCGGGGAGCTGTTTTTT | CASSLGAGGYTGELFF
TRBD1 | many | TRBJ1-1 | TRBV18 | 15 | TGTGCCAGCTCACCGACAGGGGTTCTGGACACTGAAGCTTTCTTT | CASSPTGVLDTEAFF
. | . | TRBJ2-3 | TRBV7-9 | 15 | TGTGCCAGCAGCCCAGGGGCTAGCGGAACAGATACGCAGTATTTT | CASSPGASGTDTQYF
TRBD2 | . | TRBJ2-3 | TRBV7-2 | 15 | TGTGCCAGCAGCTTAGTCGGCGGGAGTGCGGGTACGCAGTATTTT | CASSLVGGSAGTQYF
. | . | TRBJ2-2 | TRBV19 | 14 | TGTGCCAGTAGTATTAGGGTAAACACCGGGGAGCTGTTTTTT | CASSIRVNTGELFF
TRBD1 | . | TRBJ1-5 | TRBV2 | 13 | TGTGCCAGCAGGGGGACAGGGGCTCAGCCCCAGCATTTT | CASRGTGAQPQHF
TRBD1 | . | TRBJ2-7 | TRBV7-9 | 14 | TGTGCCAGCTCAGACAGGGGACCCCCCTACGAGCAGTACTTC | CASSDRGPPYEQYF
. | . | TRBJ1-2 | TRBV2 | 18 | TGCGCCAGCAGGAGGAACAGGTCCCCGGGGGGGGTAGGGTATGGCTACACCTTC | CASRRNRSPGGVGYGYTF
. | . | TRBJ1-5 | TRBV10-3 | 13 | TGTGCCACCGACACTGGGAGCAATCAGCCCCAGCATTTT | CATDTGSNQPQHF
TRBD1 | . | TRBJ1-6 | TRBV19 | 15 | TGTGCCAGTAGTGAAAGGGGACAGGGAAATTCACCCCTCCACTTT | CASSERGQGNSPLHF
. | . | TRBJ2-1 | TRBV20-1 | 13 | TGCAGTGCGCCACGGGGTGGATACAATGAGCAGTTCTTC | CSAPRGGYNEQFF
. | . | TRBJ2-7 | TRBV29-1 | 13 | TGCAGCGTCGAAGAGGTACAGGGTGACGAGCAGTACTTC | CSVEEVQGDEQYF
TRBD2 | many | TRBJ2-2 | TRBV29-1 | 14 | TGCAGCGTTCGGGCGGGGGTGAACACCGGGGAGCTGTTTTTT | CSVRAGVNTGELFF
TRBD2 | . | TRBJ2-3 | TRBV7-3 | 15 | TGTGCCAGCAGCTTAGTAGCGGGGACCATAGGTACGCAGTATTTT | CASSLVAGTIGTQYF
TRBD2 | . | TRBJ2-1 | TRBV7-2 | 13 | TGTGCCAGCAGCCTTGATCGGGGGGGGGAGCAGTTCTTC | CASSLDRGGEQFF
. | . | TRBJ2-7 | TRBV7-9 | 13 | TGTGCCAGCGGACAGTTGGGTCACAACGAGCAGTACTTC | CASGQLGHNEQYF
TRBD1 | . | TRBJ2-2 | TRBV24-1 | 15 | TGTGCCACCAATTCAGGGGGCGAAGAGACCGGGGAGCTGTTTTTT | CATNSGGEETGELFF
. | . | TRBJ2-7 | TRBV29-1 | 13 | TGCAGCGTTCCCGGGACCCCGGGGCCCGAGCAGTACTTC | CSVPGTPGPEQYF
. | few | TRBJ2-5 | TRBV7-8 | 12 | TGTGCCAGCAGCTGGTGGCAGGAGACCCAGTACTTC | CASSWWQETQYF
. | . | TRBJ2-3 | TRBV15 | 15 | TGTGCCACCAGCAGTGCTAGACAGGGCACAGATACGCAGTATTTT | CATSSARQGTDTQYF
. | . | TRBJ2-5 | TRBV7-8 | 15 | TGTGCCAGCAGTTTAGGGCTAGGTTTGTTGGGTGAGCAGCTCTTC | CASSLGLGLLGEQLF
. | many | TRBJ1-6 | TRBV5-8 | 14 | TGTGCCAGCAGCTTAGGGGGGCGAGATTCACCCCTCCACTTT | CASSLGGRDSPLHF
TRBD2 | . | TRBJ2-2 | TRBV5-4 | 15 | TGTGCCAGCAGCTTTGGCAGGCGGGGGACCGGGGAGCTGTTTTTT | CASSFGRRGTGELFF
TRBD1 | . | TRBJ2-2 | TRBV2 | 15 | TGTGCCAGCAGGGAGACAGGGGTGCACACCGGGGAGCTGTTTTTT | CASRETGVHTGELFF
. | . | TRBJ2-7 | TRBV12-3/TRBV12-4 | 18 | TGTGCCAGCAGTTTTAAGGGGAGCATGAGGGGGGGGGGACGCGAGCAGTACTTC | CASSFKGSMRGGGREQYF
. | few | TRBJ2-2 | TRBV15 | 14 | TGTGCCACCAGCGCCCGACGCGAGACCGGGGAGCTGTTTTTT | CATSARRETGELFF